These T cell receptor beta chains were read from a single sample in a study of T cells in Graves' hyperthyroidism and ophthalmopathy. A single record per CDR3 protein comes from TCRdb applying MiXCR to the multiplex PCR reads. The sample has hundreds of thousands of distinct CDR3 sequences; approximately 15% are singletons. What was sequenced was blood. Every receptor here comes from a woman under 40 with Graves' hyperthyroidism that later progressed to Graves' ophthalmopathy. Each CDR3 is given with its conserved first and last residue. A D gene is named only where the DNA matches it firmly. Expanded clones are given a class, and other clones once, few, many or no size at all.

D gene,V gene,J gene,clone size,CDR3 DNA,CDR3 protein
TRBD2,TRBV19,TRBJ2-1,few,TGTGCCAGTAGTATAGGAGGTAGCGGGAGGGGTGAGCAGTTCTTC,CASSIGGSGRGEQFF
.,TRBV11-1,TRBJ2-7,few,TGTGCCAGCAGCGCTCCCGAGGACGGAGCCGAGCAGTACTTC,CASSAPEDGAEQYF
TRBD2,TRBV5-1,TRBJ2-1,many,TGCGCCAGCAGCTTGGTGGCGGGAGGGCCTGATGAGCAGTTCTTC,CASSLVAGGPDEQFF
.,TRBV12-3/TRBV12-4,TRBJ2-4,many,TGTGCCAGCAGTGCAACCGGGACCCCCTTTGAAAACATTCAGTACTTC,CASSATGTPFENIQYF
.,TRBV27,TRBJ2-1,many,TGTGCCAGCAGTCCTTGGGGCGAGAGCTACAATGAGCAGTTCTTC,CASSPWGESYNEQFF
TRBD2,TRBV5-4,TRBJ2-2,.,TGTGCCATACGGACTAGCGGTAACACCGGGGAGCTGTTTTTT,CAIRTSGNTGELFF
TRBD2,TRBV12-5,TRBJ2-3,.,TGTGCTAGTGGTTTGGTACAAGGTCTAGCGGGAATCGATACGCAGTATTTT,CASGLVQGLAGIDTQYF
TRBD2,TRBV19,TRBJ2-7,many,TGTGCCAGTAGTAGGACTAGCGGGTCGCCTAGCTACGAGCAGTACTTC,CASSRTSGSPSYEQYF
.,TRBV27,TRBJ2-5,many,TGTGCCAGCAGCCCAACCCCGGGTAGGCAAGAGACCCAGTACTTC,CASSPTPGRQETQYF
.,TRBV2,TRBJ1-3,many,TGTGCCAGCAGTGAAAGAGGAACTGGAAACACCATATATTTT,CASSERGTGNTIYF
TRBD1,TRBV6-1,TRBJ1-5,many,TGTGCCAGCAGATCGGGACAGGGTGGTAGTCAGCCCCAGCATTTT,CASRSGQGGSQPQHF
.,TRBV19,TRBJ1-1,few,TGTGCCAGTAGTATTGTTCGACGGGGAAAGAATGAAGCTTTCTTT,CASSIVRRGKNEAFF
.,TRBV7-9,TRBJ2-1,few,TGTGCCAGCAGCTTAGATCGCGACGGGCAGTTCTTC,CASSLDRDGQFF
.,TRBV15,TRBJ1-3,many,TGTGCCACCAGCAGAACTTCTGGAAACACCATATATTTT,CATSRTSGNTIYF
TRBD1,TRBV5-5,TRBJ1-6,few,TGTGCCAGCAGTGAGGACAGGGCTTCACCCCTCCACTTT,CASSEDRASPLHF
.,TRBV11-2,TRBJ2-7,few,TGTGCCAGCAGCTTACGAGCTTTGGGCGGGGCAAGGGATGAGCAGTACTTC,CASSLRALGGARDEQYF
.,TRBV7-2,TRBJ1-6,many,TGTGCCAGCAGCTTATCTTTACCGGAGGTCCGGAATTCACCCCTCCACTTT,CASSLSLPEVRNSPLHF
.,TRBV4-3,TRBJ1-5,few,TGCGCCAGCAGCCAAGAGAGGGACTATCAGCCCCAGCATTTT,CASSQERDYQPQHF
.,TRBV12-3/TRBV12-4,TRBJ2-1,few,TGTGCCAGCAGCGGTGGGAGACGCGAGCAGTTCTTC,CASSGGRREQFF
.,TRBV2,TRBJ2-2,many,TGTGCCAGCAGTGGAATTTTCACCGGGGAGCTGTTTTTT,CASSGIFTGELFF
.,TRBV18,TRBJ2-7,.,TGTGCCAGCTCACCACCGCGGGATCGCTACGAGCAGTACTTC,CASSPPRDRYEQYF
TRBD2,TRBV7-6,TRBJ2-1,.,TGTGCCAGCAGCTCCTTATACCGACTAGCGGGAGAAGGTGAGAATGAGCAGTTCTTC,CASSSLYRLAGEGENEQFF
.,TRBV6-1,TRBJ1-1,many,TGTGCCAGCAGCTTGTTGGGAACAGGAACTGAGGCTTTCTTT,CASSLLGTGTEAFF
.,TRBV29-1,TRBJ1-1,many,TGCAGCGTTGAAGACTTCACGAACACTGAAGCTTTCTTT,CSVEDFTNTEAFF
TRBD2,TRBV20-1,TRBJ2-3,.,TGCAGTGCGCCTCTAGCGGGAGGAATCACAGATACGCAGTATTTT,CSAPLAGGITDTQYF
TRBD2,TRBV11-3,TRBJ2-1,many,TGTGCCAGCAGCTTAGATTTGTCCTTAGTAGCGGGAACAAATGAGCAGTTCTTC,CASSLDLSLVAGTNEQFF
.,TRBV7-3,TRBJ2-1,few,TGTGCCAGCAGCTTCGACGGGAGCTCCTACAATGAGCAGTTCTTC,CASSFDGSSYNEQFF
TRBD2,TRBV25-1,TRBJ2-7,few,TGTGCCAGTGGACTAGCGGGAGTGGATGAGCAGTACTTC,CASGLAGVDEQYF
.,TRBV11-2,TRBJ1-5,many,TGTGCCAGCAGCTTAGCAGGGTTGGATCAGCCCCAGCATTTT,CASSLAGLDQPQHF
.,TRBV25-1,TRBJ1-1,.,TGTGCCAGCAGGGTAAGAGGGTCTGAAGCTTTCTTT,CASRVRGSEAFF
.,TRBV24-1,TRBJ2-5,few,TGTGCCACAGGGGACTCACTCGGCCAAGAGACCCAGTACTTC,CATGDSLGQETQYF
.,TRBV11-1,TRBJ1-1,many,TGTGCCAGCAGCTTAGTGGCCCCGAAAGATGAAGCTTTCTTT,CASSLVAPKDEAFF
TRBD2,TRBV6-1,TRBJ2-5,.,TGTGCCCTCGGTAGCGGGAGCCTCCAAGAGACCCAGTACTTC,CALGSGSLQETQYF